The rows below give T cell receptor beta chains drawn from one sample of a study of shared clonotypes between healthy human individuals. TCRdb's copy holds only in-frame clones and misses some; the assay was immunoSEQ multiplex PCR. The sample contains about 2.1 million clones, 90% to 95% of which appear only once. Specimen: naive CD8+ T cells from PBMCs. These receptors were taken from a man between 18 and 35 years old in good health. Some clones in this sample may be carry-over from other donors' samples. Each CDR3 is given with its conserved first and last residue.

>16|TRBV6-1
CASSELRGRAQETQYF
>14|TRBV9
CASSEHRWGETQYF
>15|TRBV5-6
CASSLAGTSNQPQHF
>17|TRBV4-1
CASSQDRGYSGANVLTF
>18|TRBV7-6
CASSLAGGPGAEEETQYF
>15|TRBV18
CASSPTATDSYEQYF
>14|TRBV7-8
CASSLLQGAGEQYF
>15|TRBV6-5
CASSPRQGNTGELFF
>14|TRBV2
CASSGDRASYEQYF
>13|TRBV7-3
CASSLTQGHEQFF
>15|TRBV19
CASGLGAGDPYEQYF
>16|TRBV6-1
CASSGGSGRPQWEQYF
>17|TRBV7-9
CASSSTSGGIGSYEQYF
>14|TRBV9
CASSVGRDINIQYF
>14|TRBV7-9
CASSQGAGNQPQHF
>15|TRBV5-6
CASSLLRENTQPQHF
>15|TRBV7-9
CASSLVGGRNTEAFF
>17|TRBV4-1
CASSQRSGRLDGGELFF
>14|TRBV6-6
CASSYPGQSYEQYF
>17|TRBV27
CASSPRSGASSGNTIYF
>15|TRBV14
CASSQGGLAQETQYF
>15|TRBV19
CASSIGSSSTDTQYF
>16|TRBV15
CATSRDVSTLQETQYF
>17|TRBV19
CASSIGTPRSPNTEAFF
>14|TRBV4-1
CASSQVPSNQPQHF
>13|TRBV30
CAWSRGAYNEQFF
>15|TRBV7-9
CASSHRDWLYNEQFF
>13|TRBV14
CASSPTGNRGYTF
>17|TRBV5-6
CASSLVSPYSFGETQYF
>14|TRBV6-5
CASSHTSGGNEQFF
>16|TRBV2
CASSLTGEAGGIEQYF
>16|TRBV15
CATSRGPGKANYGYTF
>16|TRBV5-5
CASSLAMGQGVHGYTF
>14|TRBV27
CASRGGTEQETQYF
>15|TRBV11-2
CASSLASGGNQPQHF
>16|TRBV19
CASSTRTADMNTEAFF
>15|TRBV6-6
CASSSLQGKVGEAFF
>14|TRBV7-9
CASSSGGYNYGYTF
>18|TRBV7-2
CASSLGRRWGATNEKLFF
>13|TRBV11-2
CASSLRTEVGYTF
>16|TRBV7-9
CASSSSSGRPQETQYF
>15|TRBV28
CASSFEGGYYNEQFF
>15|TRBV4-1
CASSQVLGYQETQYF
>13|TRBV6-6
CASSSGGTGELFF
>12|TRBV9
CASSGLASEQFF
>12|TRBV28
CASSSDLGEQYF
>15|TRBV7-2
CASRLVHGGGETQYF
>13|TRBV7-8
CASSPSRGTEAFF